This paragraph covers one TCR beta chain sequence. The CDR3 extends over 12 amino acids. CDR1 is SNHLY, CDR2 FYNNEI, per germline. V was trimmed by 8 bases and J by 12 bases, leaving 19 bases between them. The sample originates from a study of Ad26.COV2.S vaccination and SARS-CoV-2 variants. Treatment meaning: some 19 received Ad26.COV2.S at low or high dose, single or two shots; about five received placebo; per-sample allocation not given. Sampling occurred on day 63 after the first vaccine or placebo injection. Sequenced by immunoSEQ multiplex PCR; TCRdb stores in-frame clones only, minus some. The data show some 480,000 clones, roughly 87% seen once.

The receptor was derived from a person between 18 and 65 years old who received the Ad26.COV2.S COVID-19 vaccine or a placebo. The chain recombines TRBV2 with TRBJ2-5, with D perhaps matching TRBD1 (5 bases). Material: peripheral blood, obtained in a trial of Ad26.COV2.S vaccine versus placebo. This CDR3 is CASGALSKGKYF. The DNA of the CDR3 is TGTGCCAGCGGGGCGCTCTCCAAGGGGAAGTACTTC.